The rows below give T cell receptor beta chains drawn from one sample of a study of beta chain features in type 1 diabetes. Using immunoSEQ multiplex PCR, the repertoire was profiled, and TCRdb retains in-frame clones only, with some absent. Of 38,000 or so clones listed, 55% to 70% are singletons. The specimen was Tregs from blood. These TCRs come from a woman aged 25 to 45 in good health. The CDR3 runs from the conserved cysteine through the conserved F or W. The D gene is left open where the match is weak. Not every row has a clone size; where given, it reads once, few, many or a size class.

d_gene: TRBD2
abundance: .
j_gene: TRBJ2-7
v_gene: TRBV11-1
CDR3nt: TGTGCCAGCAGCCCGAGCGGGAGGGCCTTGAGTGAGCAGTACTTC
CDR3aa: CASSPSGRALSEQYF

d_gene: TRBD2
abundance: .
j_gene: TRBJ2-2
v_gene: TRBV4-3
CDR3nt: TGCGCCACCGCTTCGAGTAGCGGGAGCACCGGGGAGCTGTTTTTT
CDR3aa: CATASSSGSTGELFF

d_gene: .
abundance: .
j_gene: TRBJ1-4
v_gene: TRBV27
CDR3nt: TGTGCCAGCAGTTCCGGAGGGAGTCCACGGCGCAGACCAAATGAAAAACTGTTTTTT
CDR3aa: CASSSGGSPRRRPNEKLFF

d_gene: TRBD2
abundance: .
j_gene: TRBJ2-1
v_gene: TRBV29-1
CDR3nt: TGCAGCGGGACTAGCGGGAGGGGCAATGAGCAGTTCTTC
CDR3aa: CSGTSGRGNEQFF

d_gene: .
abundance: .
j_gene: TRBJ1-2
v_gene: TRBV7-2
CDR3nt: TGTGCCAGCAGCTTAGTAAGGACAGAGCTCTATGGCTACACCTTC
CDR3aa: CASSLVRTELYGYTF

d_gene: TRBD2
abundance: .
j_gene: TRBJ2-7
v_gene: TRBV7-9
CDR3nt: TGTGCCAGCAGCAAGAGCGGGGGTGGGATAGCCTACGAGCAGTACTTC
CDR3aa: CASSKSGGGIAYEQYF

d_gene: .
abundance: .
j_gene: TRBJ1-2
v_gene: TRBV2
CDR3nt: TGTGCCAGCAGTGAGTTGACAGACAACTATGGCTACACCTTC
CDR3aa: CASSELTDNYGYTF

d_gene: TRBD2
abundance: .
j_gene: TRBJ2-5
v_gene: TRBV5-6
CDR3nt: TGTGCCAGCAGCCCGGGACTACAAGAGACCCAGTACTTC
CDR3aa: CASSPGLQETQYF

d_gene: TRBD2
abundance: .
j_gene: TRBJ2-5
v_gene: TRBV5-1
CDR3nt: TGCGCCAGCAGCTTGACTAGCGGGCTACAAGAGACCCAGTACTTC
CDR3aa: CASSLTSGLQETQYF

d_gene: TRBD2
abundance: .
j_gene: TRBJ2-7
v_gene: TRBV14
CDR3nt: TGTGCCAGCAGCCAAGGGTCTGTGGGACTAGCGGGAGTTCATATGTACTTC
CDR3aa: CASSQGSVGLAGVHMYF

d_gene: .
abundance: .
j_gene: TRBJ2-1
v_gene: TRBV19
CDR3nt: TGTGCCAGTAGTATTATTCGGGATGCCTACAATGAGCAGTTCTTC
CDR3aa: CASSIIRDAYNEQFF

d_gene: .
abundance: .
j_gene: TRBJ2-7
v_gene: TRBV5-1
CDR3nt: TGCGCCAGCAGCTTCCAGGGGCCCTACGAGCAGTACTTC
CDR3aa: CASSFQGPYEQYF

d_gene: TRBD2
abundance: .
j_gene: TRBJ2-7
v_gene: TRBV6-1
CDR3nt: TGTGCCAGCAGTGGTAGCGGGAGGCCCCCCTACGAGCAGTACTTC
CDR3aa: CASSGSGRPPYEQYF

d_gene: TRBD1
abundance: .
j_gene: TRBJ2-3
v_gene: TRBV30
CDR3nt: TGTGCCTGGACCCCTCCCGGGACAGGCTACACAGATACGCAGTATTTT
CDR3aa: CAWTPPGTGYTDTQYF

d_gene: .
abundance: few
j_gene: TRBJ2-1
v_gene: TRBV27
CDR3nt: TGTGCCAGCAGTTTCGGGTCGAGCTTCTTC
CDR3aa: CASSFGSSFF

d_gene: .
abundance: .
j_gene: TRBJ2-2
v_gene: TRBV7-3
CDR3nt: TGTGCCAGCAGCTTATCGCCGGGAACCGGGGAGCTGTTTTTT
CDR3aa: CASSLSPGTGELFF

d_gene: TRBD2
abundance: few
j_gene: TRBJ2-7
v_gene: TRBV28
CDR3nt: TGTGCCAGCAGTTCCGCTAGCGGGAGCCTCTACGAGCAGTACTTC
CDR3aa: CASSSASGSLYEQYF

d_gene: TRBD1
abundance: .
j_gene: TRBJ2-3
v_gene: TRBV29-1
CDR3nt: TGCAGCGTTGAAGATCCGGGGACAGCACAGTATTTT
CDR3aa: CSVEDPGTAQYF

d_gene: .
abundance: .
j_gene: TRBJ2-1
v_gene: TRBV10-3
CDR3nt: TGTGCCATCAACACTGGAGACTACAATGAGCAGTTCTTC
CDR3aa: CAINTGDYNEQFF

d_gene: .
abundance: .
j_gene: TRBJ2-7
v_gene: TRBV7-2
CDR3nt: TGTGCCAGCAGCCCCTTTGGAGTTGGCTACGAGCAGTACTTC
CDR3aa: CASSPFGVGYEQYF

d_gene: .
abundance: few
j_gene: TRBJ2-1
v_gene: TRBV7-2
CDR3nt: TGTGCCAGCAGCTTCAGGGGCGGCCCCACGCTCTTC
CDR3aa: CASSFRGGPTLF

d_gene: .
abundance: .
j_gene: TRBJ2-7
v_gene: TRBV7-9
CDR3nt: TGTGCCAGCAGCAGCCCCGGGGCCTACGAGCAGTACTTC
CDR3aa: CASSSPGAYEQYF

d_gene: .
abundance: .
j_gene: TRBJ2-1
v_gene: TRBV5-1
CDR3nt: TGCGCCAGCAGTCCCAGGGTAGGGCCCCTACAAGGTGAGCAGTTCTTC
CDR3aa: CASSPRVGPLQGEQFF

d_gene: TRBD1
abundance: .
j_gene: TRBJ1-5
v_gene: TRBV2
CDR3nt: TGTGCCAGCAGTAGACAGGGGGTGAGCAATCAGCCCCAGCATTTT
CDR3aa: CASSRQGVSNQPQHF

d_gene: TRBD1
abundance: .
j_gene: TRBJ1-6
v_gene: TRBV4-2
CDR3nt: TGTGCCAGCAGCCAAGACGAACCGGGACAGGGTTATAATTCACCCCTCCACTTT
CDR3aa: CASSQDEPGQGYNSPLHF

d_gene: .
abundance: .
j_gene: TRBJ2-4
v_gene: TRBV28
CDR3nt: TGTGCCAGCAGTTTCGAGGCGGGCCCGCCATCCAAAAACATTCAGTACTTC
CDR3aa: CASSFEAGPPSKNIQYF

d_gene: TRBD1
abundance: .
j_gene: TRBJ1-2
v_gene: TRBV18
CDR3nt: TGTGCCAGCTCATCCACTCGGGACAGGACTCACTATGGCTACACCTTC
CDR3aa: CASSSTRDRTHYGYTF

d_gene: .
abundance: .
j_gene: TRBJ2-6
v_gene: TRBV2
CDR3nt: TGTGCCAGCAGGGCAGTAACTGGGGCCAACGTCCTGACTTTC
CDR3aa: CASRAVTGANVLTF

d_gene: TRBD1
abundance: once
j_gene: TRBJ2-1
v_gene: TRBV5-1
CDR3nt: TGCGCCAGCAGCCCCGGGACAGGGTTTAATGAGCAGTTCTTC
CDR3aa: CASSPGTGFNEQFF

d_gene: TRBD1
abundance: .
j_gene: TRBJ2-7
v_gene: TRBV6-1
CDR3nt: TGTGCCAGCAGTGACCTTGGACAGGTGATATACGAGCAGTACTTC
CDR3aa: CASSDLGQVIYEQYF

d_gene: .
abundance: .
j_gene: TRBJ2-2
v_gene: TRBV2
CDR3nt: TGTGCCAGCCTGAAGGGGCCGCCCGGGGAGCTGTTTTTT
CDR3aa: CASLKGPPGELFF

d_gene: TRBD1
abundance: .
j_gene: TRBJ2-7
v_gene: TRBV18
CDR3nt: TGTGCCAGCTCACCACCGGACAGGGGGCACGAGCAGTACTTC
CDR3aa: CASSPPDRGHEQYF

d_gene: TRBD1
abundance: .
j_gene: TRBJ2-7
v_gene: TRBV7-2
CDR3nt: TGTGCCAGCAGCTTTGGTCCGGGACAGGCCTACGAGCAGTACTTC
CDR3aa: CASSFGPGQAYEQYF

d_gene: .
abundance: .
j_gene: TRBJ2-1
v_gene: TRBV18
CDR3nt: TGTGCCAGCTCACTCAGCAGCGGTAGCGCGCTAAATGAGCAGTTCTTC
CDR3aa: CASSLSSGSALNEQFF

d_gene: .
abundance: .
j_gene: TRBJ2-2
v_gene: TRBV7-9
CDR3nt: TGTGCCAGCAGCTTATCCGTACAGACCGGGGAGCTGTTTTTT
CDR3aa: CASSLSVQTGELFF

d_gene: .
abundance: once
j_gene: TRBJ1-2
v_gene: TRBV5-1
CDR3nt: TGCGCCAGCAGCCTGGACGGTGACTATGGCTACACCTTC
CDR3aa: CASSLDGDYGYTF

d_gene: TRBD2
abundance: .
j_gene: TRBJ2-1
v_gene: TRBV5-4
CDR3nt: TGTGCCAGCAGCCCAGGACTAGCGGAATACAATGAGCAGTTCTTC
CDR3aa: CASSPGLAEYNEQFF

d_gene: TRBD2
abundance: .
j_gene: TRBJ2-6
v_gene: TRBV2
CDR3nt: TGTGCCAGCAATCCTAGCGGGGTTTCTGGGGCCAACGTCCTGACTTTC
CDR3aa: CASNPSGVSGANVLTF

d_gene: .
abundance: .
j_gene: TRBJ1-5
v_gene: TRBV28
CDR3nt: TGTGCCAGCAGTTCACAGGGATGGAGTCAGCCCCAGCATTTT
CDR3aa: CASSSQGWSQPQHF

d_gene: TRBD1
abundance: once
j_gene: TRBJ2-7
v_gene: TRBV10-3
CDR3nt: TGTGCCGGGCGGACAGGGTCCGGCTACGAGCAGTACTTC
CDR3aa: CAGRTGSGYEQYF

d_gene: .
abundance: few
j_gene: TRBJ2-1
v_gene: TRBV19
CDR3nt: TGTGCCAGTAGGGGCGGGACCCCGATGGGTGAGCAGTTCTTC
CDR3aa: CASRGGTPMGEQFF

d_gene: TRBD2
abundance: .
j_gene: TRBJ2-1
v_gene: TRBV7-8
CDR3nt: TGTGCCAGCAGCTCGCGGACTAGCGGAGTAACCCAATCCTACAATGAGCAGTTCTTC
CDR3aa: CASSSRTSGVTQSYNEQFF

d_gene: .
abundance: .
j_gene: TRBJ1-4
v_gene: TRBV4-3
CDR3nt: TGCGCCAGCAGCCAAGATGACAGGACGAATGAAAAACTGTTTTTT
CDR3aa: CASSQDDRTNEKLFF

d_gene: TRBD2
abundance: few
j_gene: TRBJ2-1
v_gene: TRBV29-1
CDR3nt: TGCAGCGGGACTAGTTTGTACAATGAGCAGTTCTTC
CDR3aa: CSGTSLYNEQFF

d_gene: TRBD2
abundance: .
j_gene: TRBJ2-1
v_gene: TRBV29-1
CDR3nt: TGCAGCGTTGAAATACCTCGGGGACTAGCGGGATACAATGAGCAGTTCTTC
CDR3aa: CSVEIPRGLAGYNEQFF

d_gene: .
abundance: .
j_gene: TRBJ2-1
v_gene: TRBV29-1
CDR3nt: TGCAGCGCAGTAGCGAGAAACAATGAGCAGTTCTTC
CDR3aa: CSAVARNNEQFF

d_gene: .
abundance: .
j_gene: TRBJ2-2
v_gene: TRBV4-1
CDR3nt: TGCGCCAGCAGCCAAGCTCCCGGGGTCACCGGGGAGCTGTTTTTT
CDR3aa: CASSQAPGVTGELFF

d_gene: TRBD2
abundance: .
j_gene: TRBJ2-1
v_gene: TRBV11-2
CDR3nt: TGTGCCAGCATACTAGCGGGCCTCCCCGGCAATGAGCAGTTCTTC
CDR3aa: CASILAGLPGNEQFF

d_gene: TRBD2
abundance: few
j_gene: TRBJ2-3
v_gene: TRBV18
CDR3nt: TGTGCCAGCTCTCTCTGGGTCAGCGGGAGTAGCACAGATACGCAGTATTTT
CDR3aa: CASSLWVSGSSTDTQYF

d_gene: TRBD1
abundance: .
j_gene: TRBJ2-7
v_gene: TRBV7-2
CDR3nt: TGTGCCAGCAGCTTAACCGGACAGGGCTACGAGCAGTACTTC
CDR3aa: CASSLTGQGYEQYF

d_gene: .
abundance: .
j_gene: TRBJ1-4
v_gene: TRBV28
CDR3nt: TGTGCCAGCAGTCCCTGGGACTGGGGGTTTTTGTTTTTT
CDR3aa: CASSPWDWGFLFF

d_gene: .
abundance: .
j_gene: TRBJ2-5
v_gene: TRBV28
CDR3nt: TGTGCCAGCAGCTCCGACAAACAAGAGACCCAGTACTTC
CDR3aa: CASSSDKQETQYF

d_gene: TRBD2
abundance: .
j_gene: TRBJ2-5
v_gene: TRBV30
CDR3nt: TGTGCCTGGAGTGTACGGGCTAGCGGGCCACTGGGGGAGACCCAGTACTTC
CDR3aa: CAWSVRASGPLGETQYF

d_gene: .
abundance: .
j_gene: TRBJ2-4
v_gene: TRBV4-3
CDR3nt: TGCGCCAGCAGCCAAGTGAGAAGCACCACGCTAGCCAAAAACATTCAGTACTTC
CDR3aa: CASSQVRSTTLAKNIQYF

d_gene: .
abundance: .
j_gene: TRBJ2-3
v_gene: TRBV7-3
CDR3nt: TGTGCCAGCAGCCCACAGCGGGCCAGCACAGATACGCAGTATTTT
CDR3aa: CASSPQRASTDTQYF

d_gene: .
abundance: .
j_gene: TRBJ1-1
v_gene: TRBV27
CDR3nt: TGTGCCAGCAGTTTCGGCAGGATCTCGTCTGAAGCTTTCTTT
CDR3aa: CASSFGRISSEAFF

d_gene: .
abundance: .
j_gene: TRBJ2-4
v_gene: TRBV6-6
CDR3nt: TGTGCCAGCACCCCGCCTTCCGGAGCCAAAAACATTCAGTACTTC
CDR3aa: CASTPPSGAKNIQYF

d_gene: .
abundance: .
j_gene: TRBJ1-2
v_gene: TRBV4-2
CDR3nt: TGTGCCAGCAGCCCACCTATGGGAGGGCCTAGGGGCTACACCTTC
CDR3aa: CASSPPMGGPRGYTF

d_gene: TRBD1
abundance: .
j_gene: TRBJ2-1
v_gene: TRBV5-1
CDR3nt: TGCGCCAGCAGCTGGGGACAGGGGTCCTACAATGAGCAGTTCTTC
CDR3aa: CASSWGQGSYNEQFF

d_gene: TRBD2
abundance: few
j_gene: TRBJ2-7
v_gene: TRBV11-2
CDR3nt: TGTGCCAGCAGCTTAGGGGGACTAGCGGCAGGCTACGAGCAGTACTTC
CDR3aa: CASSLGGLAAGYEQYF